Listed here are 28 T cell receptor beta chains from one sample, sequenced in a study of blood T cells in healthy people across ages. Through a sample-barcoded 5' primer and a J-beta primer mix, a second PCR was run for about 6 to 12 cycles. From the 5' RACE reads, TCRdb called clonotypes with MiXCR, one entry per CDR3 protein. The sample has around 900,000 distinct CDR3 sequences, more than 25% seen once. The sequenced material came from blood. All receptors derive from an elderly woman in good health.

This clonotype came up many times. The CDR3 spells CASSYSRQGARETQYF. CDR3 in DNA: TGTGCCAGCAGTTACTCGCGACAGGGGGCCCGAGAGACCCAGTACTTC. The chain couples TRBV6-2 or TRBV6-3 to TRBJ2-5; 10 bases map to TRBD1. This CDR3 is 16 amino acids long. Germline CDR1 is MNHEY and CDR2 is SVGEGT. V gave up 0 bases and J gave up 4 bases; unmatched junction bases: 5.

This chain links TRBV10-3 with TRBJ2-1, with D possibly being TRBD2 (6 bases). The germline gives CDR1 ENHRY, CDR2 SYGVKD. V was pared by 1 base and J by 2 bases, with 9 bases between. The CDR3 is 15 amino acids. CDR3 coding DNA: TGTGCCATCAGTGAGTTTGCTAGCGCCTACAATGAGCAGTTCTTC. Amino acids: CAISEFASAYNEQFF.

In this sample, this clonotype turned up many times. V is TRBV12-3 or TRBV12-4 and J is TRBJ2-7; D gene uncertain. Trimming cost V 6 bases and J 0 bases, with 18 bases left between them. The CDR3 has 16 amino acids. CDR3 region: CASSPMVAVFSYEQYF. The DNA of the CDR3 is TGTGCCAGCAGCCCCATGGTGGCAGTTTTCTCCTACGAGCAGTACTTC.

The sample holds many counts of this clonotype. This rearrangement joins TRBV25-1 to TRBJ2-1, with 8 bases aligning to TRBD2. Losses at the gene ends were 3 bases for V and 10 bases for J; bases not matched to a gene: 8. The CDR3 is made up of 14 amino acids. In germline, CDR1 is MGHDK, CDR2 SYGVNS. In nucleotides, the CDR3 is TGTGCCAGCAGTGAGTTGGGGAGCGGGGGCGAGCAGTTCTTC. It yields the protein CASSELGSGGEQFF.

About this clonotype: A much larger clone sits a single nucleotide away, making a read error possible. The V gene is TRBV15, the J gene TRBJ2-5; D may be TRBD2 (5 bases). V lost 0 bases and J lost 1, with 6 bases in between. The CDR3 has 14 residues. Germline CDR1 LNHNV, CDR2 YYDKDF (reference sequence). The CDR3 nucleotides are TGTGCCACCAGCAGAGATACTAGCCAAGAGACCCAGTACTTC. This sequence encodes CATSRDTSQETQYF.

This clonotype showed up many times. A junction end diverges from the germline sequence, so it may reflect a read error. The V gene is TRBV6-2 or TRBV6-3, the J gene TRBJ2-2; 9 positions agree with TRBD1. CDR1 and CDR2 (germline): MNHEY, SVGEGT. CDR3 size: 15 residues. CDR3 DNA: TGCGCCAGCAGCCGGGACAGGGTGAACACCGGGGAGCTGTTTTTT. Residues: CASSRDRVNTGELFF.

The rearrangement links TRBV7-2 to TRBJ1-5; D is unclear. Trimming pared 3 bases from V and 9 bases from J, leaving 15 bases between. From germline, CDR1 is SGHTA and CDR2 FQGNSA. The CDR3 has 14 amino acids. The CDR3: CASSFGQRSRPQHF. The CDR3 DNA reads as TGTGCCAGCAGCTTCGGTCAGAGAAGTCGGCCCCAGCATTTT.

There are many counts of this clonotype. Given a much more abundant clone one base away, this may be a read error. The J gene is TRBJ2-5, the V gene TRBV20-1; TRBD1 might be the D (5 bases). The germline gives CDR1 DFQATT, CDR2 SNEGSKA (reference sequence). V gave up 6 bases and J gave up 11 bases, with 25 bases separating them. The CDR3 totals 14 residues. CDR3: CSAGQGSTHNEQYF. For the CDR3, the DNA is TGCAGTGCGGGTCAGGGAAGCACACACAATGAGCAGTACTTC.

This clonotype has only a few counts. The chain links TRBV20-1 to TRBJ2-2; D call uncertain. This CDR3 contains 11 residues. Trimming removed 3 bases from V and 7 bases from J, with 6 bases in between. The germline gives CDR1 DFQATT, CDR2 SNEGSKA (reference sequence). For the CDR3, the DNA is TGCAGTGCTAGGGGTGGCGGGGAGCTGTTTTTT. The encoded protein is CSARGGGELFF.

This clonotype was counted only a few times. V usage is TRBV6-5 and J usage is TRBJ1-2, with D perhaps matching TRBD1 (5 bases). Germline V gives CDR1 MNHEY, CDR2 SVGAGI. V dropped 7 bases and J dropped 2 bases, with 8 bases sitting between them. CDR3 size: 12 residues. The CDR3 spells CASIDRNYGYTF. In nucleotides, the CDR3 is TGTGCCAGCATCGACAGAAACTATGGCTACACCTTC.

This clonotype was detected many times. CDR3 protein: CASNRDTHYEQYF. The CDR3 DNA sequence: TGTGCCAGCAACCGGGACACCCACTACGAGCAGTACTTC. V usage is TRBV7-2 and J usage is TRBJ2-7; D may be TRBD1 (6 bases). CDR3 length equals 13 residues. CDR1 SGHTA and CDR2 FQGNSA come from the germline V gene. Trimming pared 7 bases from V and 3 bases from J, leaving 13 bases between.

This clonotype was counted ten times or more. The J gene is TRBJ2-1, the V gene TRBV7-9; D is uncertain. Germline lookup yields CDR1 SEHNR and CDR2 FQNEAQ (reference sequence). This CDR3 region has 13 residues. Trimming left V 1 base short and J 8 bases short, with 9 bases between. CDR3 sequence reads: CASSLVVGYEQFF. In nucleotides, the CDR3 is TGTGCCAGCAGCTTAGTAGTGGGCTATGAGCAGTTCTTC. Based on the CDR3 plus reference TRBV7-9 and TRBJ2-1, the full variable domain is DTGVSQNPRHKITKRGQNVTFRCDPISEHNRLYWYRQTLGQGPEFLTYFQNEAQLEKSRLLSDRFSAERPKGSFSTLEIQRTEQGDSAMYLCASSLVVGYEQFFGPGTRLTVL.

This clonotype was observed at least ten times. The V and J genes are TRBV3-1 and TRBJ2-7; a possible D gene is TRBD1 (5 bases). Looked up from germline, CDR1 is LGHDT and CDR2 is YNNKEL (reference sequence). V dropped 4 bases and J dropped 1 base, with 14 bases sitting between them. The length of the CDR3 is 15 residues. The CDR3 coding sequence is TGTGCCAGCAGCCCAGAATGGCAGGGATCCTACGAGCAGTACTTC. It specifies CASSPEWQGSYEQYF.

In this sample, this clonotype turned up once. CDR3 nucleotide sequence: TGTGCCAACAAGGGTTCAGATACGCAGTATTTT. Translated, it gives CANKGSDTQYF. The chain combines TRBV11-2 with TRBJ2-3; D ambiguous. CDR1 is SGHAT and CDR2 is FQNNGV in the germline V gene. V was clipped by 10 bases and J by 4 bases, with 9 bases between them. CDR3 length: 11 amino acids.

This clonotype was found many times. The chain combines TRBV29-1 with TRBJ2-1, with D possibly TRBD1 on 6 matching bases. Germline CDR1 reads SQVTM; CDR2 reads ANQGSEA. V lost 4 bases and J 0 bases, leaving 10 bases between the germline ends. This CDR3 contains 14 residues. CDR3 bases: TGCAGCGTTGGGGACATCTTCTCCTACAATGAGCAGTTCTTC. Amino acids: CSVGDIFSYNEQFF.

This clonotype was observed a single time. J is TRBJ1-5 and V is TRBV28; maybe TRBD1 (5 bases). In germline, CDR1 is MDHEN, CDR2 SYDVKM. V lost 3 bases and J lost 2, with 17 bases in between. The CDR3 consists of 17 residues. The CDR3 region is CASSLGGTQGGNQPQHF. CDR3 nucleotide sequence: TGTGCCAGCAGTTTGGGGGGAACCCAGGGAGGCAATCAGCCCCAGCATTTT.

A few counts support this clonotype. The chain couples TRBV7-2 to TRBJ2-3; 10 bases are shared with TRBD2. CDR1 is SGHTA and CDR2 is FQGNSA in the germline V gene. This CDR3 has 15 residues. V dropped 6 bases and J dropped 4; count of bases not matched to a gene: 7. CDR3 coding DNA: TGTGCCAGCAGATTCACTAGCGGGGCTTCAGATACGCAGTATTTT. This codes for CASRFTSGASDTQYF.

This clonotype was found many times. DNA for the CDR3: TGTGCCACCAAGGGTATCACAGATACGCAGTATTTT. Amino acid sequence: CATKGITDTQYF. The chain has TRBV24-1 and TRBJ2-3; no reliable D call. From germline, CDR1 is KGHDR and CDR2 SFDVKD. Between the trimmed V and J ends, which lost 8 bases and 2 bases, there was a span of 7 bases. This CDR3 is 12 amino acids long.

This clonotype was recorded at least ten times. The rearrangement links TRBV7-2 to TRBJ2-5; possible D gene TRBD1, 5 bases. Between the trimmed V and J ends, which lost 5 bases and 4 bases, there was a span of 14 bases. CDR3 size: 14 residues. Germline loops: CDR1 SGHTA, CDR2 FQGNSA. CDR3 sequence reads: CASSRSGMGETQYF. In DNA form, the CDR3 reads TGTGCCAGCAGCCGATCAGGGATGGGAGAGACCCAGTACTTC.

The table lists this clonotype with many counts. The genes are TRBV6-2 or TRBV6-3 and TRBJ1-2, with D tentatively TRBD1 (6 bases). The CDR3 is 14 amino acids. Germline V lookup: CDR1 MNHEY, CDR2 SVGEGT. Trimming removed 2 bases from V and 6 bases from J, with 13 bases in between. Here the CDR3 DNA reads TGTGCCAGCAGTTACGGGTTATACAGGGATGGCTACACCTTC. Translation: CASSYGLYRDGYTF.

This clonotype showed up just a few times. Possible read error: a much larger clone is one base away. The V gene is TRBV12-3 or TRBV12-4, the J gene TRBJ2-3; weak D call: TRBD1 (5 bases). This CDR3 spans 16 amino acids. CDR3 in amino acids: CASSLGGGKTTDAQYF. The CDR3 coding sequence is TGTGCCAGCAGTTTAGGGGGCGGAAAAACCACAGATGCGCAGTATTTT.

This clonotype was counted a few times. The rearrangement links TRBV5-6 to TRBJ1-5; a weak D match, TRBD1 (5 bases). There are 15 residues in the CDR3. Per germline, CDR1 SGHDT and CDR2 YYEEEE. Trimming removed 4 bases at V and 4 bases at J, with 15 bases between. In nucleotides, the CDR3 is TGTGCCAGCAGCCAAACCGGGACGGTAAATCAGCCCCAGCATTTT. It is translated as CASSQTGTVNQPQHF.

The sample holds many counts of this clonotype. This chain uses TRBV29-1 with TRBJ1-1; 7 nucleotides line up with TRBD1. CDR3 length: 12 residues. CDR1 SQVTM and CDR2 ANQGSEA come from the germline V gene. The junction had 2 bases not matched to a gene; V was cut back by 6 bases and J by 1 base. CDR3 sequence: CSVDRENTEAFF. The CDR3 DNA reads TGCAGCGTCGACAGGGAGAACACTGAAGCTTTCTTT.

This clonotype was seen at least ten times. The chain uses TRBV20-1 and TRBJ1-2, with a possible D match to TRBD1 (5 bases). Looked up from germline, CDR1 is DFQATT and CDR2 is SNEGSKA (reference sequence). V dropped 3 bases and J dropped 4 bases, with 15 bases sitting between them. The CDR3 consists of 14 residues. This CDR3 is CSARRGLQTYGYTF. In DNA, the CDR3 is TGCAGTGCTAGGCGGGGACTCCAAACCTATGGCTACACCTTC.

As to this clonotype: A read error may be the cause here, since a much bigger clone is one base away. The chain has TRBV6-1 and TRBJ2-7, with D tentatively TRBD1 (5 bases). V was pared by 6 bases and J by 6 bases, with 15 bases between. This CDR3 is built from 13 residues. CDR1 is MNHNS and CDR2 is SASEGT in the germline V gene. The CDR3 DNA reads as TGTGCCAGCAGGGAACAGGCTTCTGGCGAGCAGTACTTC. Translation gives CASREQASGEQYF.

The chain combines TRBV3-1 with TRBJ2-1; D remains unclear. Looked up from germline, CDR1 is LGHDT and CDR2 is YNNKEL (reference sequence). The V end lost 4 bases, the J end lost 6 bases, and 10 bases lay between the germline ends. The CDR3 is 13 residues long. The DNA for the CDR3 is TGTGCCAGCAGCCCTCCCTCGGGCAATGAGCAGTTCTTC. Its translation is CASSPPSGNEQFF.

The chain uses TRBV7-2 and TRBJ2-2; D uncertain. From germline, CDR1 is SGHTA and CDR2 FQGNSA. CDR3 length: 14 residues. V was pared by 4 bases and J by 4 bases, with 10 bases between. CDR3 in amino acids: CASSSSAATGELFF. CDR3 in DNA: TGTGCCAGCAGCTCCTCGGCCGCCACCGGGGAGCTGTTTTTT.

This chain joins TRBV25-1 and TRBJ2-3; D call uncertain. Germline V gene data show CDR1 as MGHDK and CDR2 as SYGVNS. The CDR3 sequence is 15 residues long. The germline V and J ends were trimmed by 0 bases and 4 bases, with 11 bases remaining between them. Here the CDR3 reads CASSEYKDGADTQYF. For the CDR3, the DNA is TGTGCCAGCAGTGAATATAAGGATGGAGCAGATACGCAGTATTTT.